The T cell receptor (beta chain) described here comes from a study of shared clonotypes between healthy human individuals. The method was immunoSEQ multiplex PCR; TCRdb's version includes in-frame clones alone and lacks a portion of them. The table has over 2 million clones, roughly 95% seen once. CDR1 and CDR2 (germline): LNHDA, SQIVND (reference sequence). V was clipped by 5 bases and J by 0 bases, with 7 bases between them. This CDR3 is built from 14 residues. Partitioning of CD4+ cells yielded a CD45RA+ naive subset and a CD45RA-negative memory subset. The specimen was naive CD4+ T cells sorted from blood. The subset denotes: CD45RA+ positively selected. The clonotype originates from a man between 18 and 35 years old in good health. The chain links TRBV19 to TRBJ2-2; D uncertain. The CDR3 protein is CASSSLSNTGELFF. The CDR3 DNA reads as TGTGCCAGTAGTTCGCTTTCGAACACCGGGGAGCTGTTTTTT.